This TCR beta chain was identified in a study of T-cell memory formation after mild COVID-19. Germline trimming cut 5 bases from V and 4 bases from J; bases unmatched to any gene: 6. CDR1 SGHTA and CDR2 FQGNSA come from the germline V gene. The CDR3 runs to 14 residues. The sample holds a few counts of this clonotype. Its antigen is not known. General study points: Several responding clones turned up in pre-infection memory, indicating that cross-reactive memory may have taken part.

After 5'RACE with constant-segment primers, TCR alpha and TCR beta cDNA libraries carrying sample barcodes and UMIs were obtained. TCRdb redid the calling of the 5' RACE reads with MiXCR, one entry per CDR3 protein. The data contain 350,000 to 500,000 distinct CDR3 sequences, roughly 17% of them singletons. The receptor was derived from a man younger than 35 who had mild COVID-19 (a few samples of this study predate the infection). Cell type and time point are not known. Sequenced input: PBMCs or a T cell subset sorted from them (not recorded which). The chain combines TRBV7-2 with TRBJ2-5; 8 bases line up with TRBD1. The CDR3 spells CASSQSQGAETQYF. As DNA, the CDR3 is TGTGCCAGCAGCCAAAGTCAGGGGGCAGAGACCCAGTACTTC.